This T cell receptor (beta chain) was observed in a study of shared clonotypes between healthy human individuals. Libraries were prepared by immunoSEQ multiplex PCR; TCRdb keeps only in-frame clonotypes and omits some of them. The data show approximately 710,000 clones, with about nine tenths seen just once and around a third held by the top ten. The sequence derives from a man aged 18-30 years in good health. Some clones in this sample may be carry-over from other donors' samples. Sequencing used memory CD8+ T cells from PBMCs. The sample's subset: CD45RO+ cells pooled with CCR7-negative TemRA cells.

In nucleotides, the CDR3 is TGTGCCAGCAGCTTAGCGCGCCAGTACACCGGGGAGCTGTTTTTT. Its protein product is CASSLARQYTGELFF. V is TRBV7-6 and J is TRBJ2-2; D is unclear. This CDR3 contains 15 residues. The germline V gene has CDR1 SGHVS and CDR2 FNYEAQ. V lost 0 bases to trimming and J lost 3 bases, with 8 bases between them.